Given below is one T cell receptor (beta chain) in context. Its antigen is unknown. The sample belongs to a study of cytomegalovirus exposure and HLA in healthy donors. The CDR3 consists of 14 residues. Germline CDR1 SGHAT, CDR2 FQNNGV. Germline trimming cut 5 bases from V and 7 bases from J; bases unmatched to any gene: 2. Assay used: immunoSEQ multiplex PCR; TCRdb lists only in-frame clones, some missing. The data hold around 150,000 clones, with roughly 86% observed a single time. Regarding the study as a whole: Both high specificity and high sensitivity reportedly marked the classifier's diagnosis of cytomegalovirus status.

What was sequenced was PBMCs. This rearrangement joins TRBV11-2 to TRBJ2-2; 12 bases align to TRBD2. The clonotype was recovered from a man aged 18 to 35 in good health and CMV-seropositive. The CDR3 is CASSLAGGFGELFF. The CDR3 DNA reads as TGTGCCAGCAGCCTAGCGGGAGGGTTCGGGGAGCTGTTTTTT.